The 24 T cell receptor beta chains given below trace back to one sample, sequenced in a study of early T cells in non-severe SARS-CoV-2 infection. From the 5' RACE reads, TCRdb called clonotypes with MiXCR, one entry per CDR3 protein. The sample lists approximately 52,000 distinct CDR3 sequences, 15% seen once, with more than 8.5% in the top ten. The source material was whole blood, sampled at baseline. The receptors stem from an adult who was a healthcare worker with PCR-confirmed SARS-CoV-2 infection or an uninfected control (not recorded which).

There are many counts of this clonotype. The chain is built from TRBV6-1 and TRBJ2-7; TRBD1 agrees at 9 bases. V was clipped by 6 bases and J by 6 bases; unmatched bases: 6. The length of the CDR3 is 13 residues. Germline V CDR1 and CDR2: MNHNS, SASEGT. The CDR3 here is CASRPGQGREQYF. As DNA, the CDR3 is TGTGCCAGCAGGCCGGGACAGGGACGCGAGCAGTACTTC.

This rearrangement joins TRBV9 to TRBJ1-2, with D perhaps matching TRBD1 (5 bases). Germline V gene lookup returns CDR1 SGDLS and CDR2 YYNGEE. The V end lost 0 bases, the J end lost 3 bases, and 21 bases lay between the germline ends. The CDR3 is 18 amino acids. The CDR3 loop is CASSVGHLWQGGDYGYTF. In nucleotides, the CDR3 is TGTGCCAGCAGCGTAGGCCACCTTTGGCAGGGTGGAGACTATGGCTACACCTTC.

This clonotype was seen many times. The rearrangement joins TRBV6-4 to TRBJ1-1; D remains ambiguous. V lost 0 bases and J lost 1, with 6 bases in between. The CDR3 is 14 amino acids. From germline, CDR1 is MRHNA and CDR2 SNTAGT. The chain's CDR3 is CASSDSDKNTEAFF. Written as DNA, the CDR3 is TGTGCCAGCAGTGACTCTGACAAGAACACTGAAGCTTTCTTT.

The V and J genes are TRBV10-3 and TRBJ2-3, with D unresolved. V was pared by 5 bases and J by 2 bases, with 5 bases between. In germline, CDR1 is ENHRY, CDR2 SYGVKD. The CDR3 sequence is 12 residues long. CDR3 region: CAISLNTDTQYF. CDR3 nucleotide sequence: TGTGCCATCAGTCTTAACACAGATACGCAGTATTTT.

The rearrangement links TRBV7-2 to TRBJ1-5, with D perhaps TRBD1 (6 bases). This CDR3 is built from 18 residues. V lost 3 bases to trimming and J lost 2 bases, with 20 bases between them. Germline CDR1 is SGHTA and CDR2 is FQGNSA. The CDR3 region is CASSFNLRGAEGNQPQHF. As DNA, the CDR3 is TGTGCCAGCAGCTTCAACCTACGGGGGGCTGAAGGCAATCAGCCCCAGCATTTT. Full variable domain (rest looked up from reference TRBV7-2 and TRBJ1-5): GAGVSQSPSNKVTEKGKDVELRCDPISGHTALYWYRQSLGQGLEFLIYFQGNSAPDKSGLPSDRFSAERTGGSVSTLTIQRTQQEDSAVYLCASSFNLRGAEGNQPQHFGDGTRLSIL.

This chain joins TRBV20-1 and TRBJ1-6; 7 bases are shared with TRBD1. V shed 5 bases and J 7 bases; nucleotides not matched to a gene: 8. The CDR3 is made up of 14 amino acids. Germline V CDR1 and CDR2: DFQATT, SNEGSKA (reference sequence). DNA of the CDR3: TGCAGTGCTCCGCAGACAGGGCGGAATTCACCCCTCCACTTT. Encoded protein: CSAPQTGRNSPLHF.

The sample holds many counts of this clonotype. This chain joins TRBV11-2 and TRBJ2-6; 9 bases are shared with TRBD1. From germline, CDR1 is SGHAT and CDR2 FQNNGV. The CDR3 spans 17 residues. V lost 10 bases and J lost 0; bases outside the gene matches: 10. The CDR3 loop is CAIQTDRGNSGANVLTF. The CDR3 DNA sequence: TGTGCCATACAAACGGACAGGGGAAACTCTGGGGCCAACGTCCTGACTTTC. The full variable domain, in which reference TRBV11-2 and TRBJ2-6 provide the parts outside the CDR3, is EAGVAQSPRYKIIEKRQSVAFWCNPISGHATLYWYQQILGQGPKLLIQFQNNGVVDDSQLPKDRFSAERLKGVDSTLKIQPAKLEDSAVYLCAIQTDRGNSGANVLTFGAGSRLTVL.

The genes are TRBV20-1 and TRBJ2-1, with 8 bases aligning to TRBD2. With V trimmed by 5 bases and J by 4 bases, 7 bases remained unmatched. Per the germline V gene, CDR1 is DFQATT and CDR2 is SNEGSKA (reference sequence). This CDR3 spans 14 amino acids. CDR3 nucleotides: TGCAGTGCTGCCGCTCGGGAGGGTTACAATGAGCAGTTCTTC. It codes for CSAAAREGYNEQFF.

This clonotype was detected only a few times. This rearrangement joins TRBV5-4 to TRBJ2-1, with D perhaps matching TRBD1 or TRBD2 (5 bases each). Germline CDR1 reads SGHNT; CDR2 reads YYREEE (reference sequence). Between the trimmed V and J ends, which lost 4 bases and 2 bases, there was a span of 16 bases. The CDR3 has 16 amino acids. CDR3 coding DNA: TGTGCCAGCAGCAAAGGGACGGTCCCAGCCTACAATGAGCAGTTCTTC. Encoded protein: CASSKGTVPAYNEQFF.

This rearrangement joins TRBV6-1 to TRBJ1-1, with D unresolved. Germline V gene lookup returns CDR1 MNHNS and CDR2 SASEGT. The CDR3 covers 14 residues. V was clipped by 3 bases and J by 0 bases, with 8 bases between them. The CDR3 sequence is CASSDGSLNTEAFF. CDR3 DNA sequence: TGTGCCAGCAGTGACGGCAGCTTGAACACTGAAGCTTTCTTT.

V usage is TRBV2 and J usage is TRBJ2-6; 8 bases line up with TRBD2. V shed 3 bases, J shed 5 bases, and the junction held 9 bases outside the gene matches. The CDR3 is 17 amino acids. Looked up from germline, CDR1 is SNHLY and CDR2 is FYNNEI. CDR3 sequence reads: CASSDRSGSTRANVLTF. The CDR3 DNA is TGTGCCAGCAGTGATAGGAGCGGGAGTACTAGGGCCAACGTCCTGACTTTC.

This clonotype was picked up a small number of times. The genes are TRBV20-1 and TRBJ1-6, with TRBD1 as a possible D gene (5 bases). CDR3 size: 14 residues. Trimming left V 3 bases short and J 8 bases short, with 14 bases between. CDR1 and CDR2 (germline): DFQATT, SNEGSKA (reference sequence). The CDR3 DNA sequence: TGCAGTGCTAGTCCCCCAGGGATGGATTCACCCCTCCACTTT. Translating it yields CSASPPGMDSPLHF.

This clonotype occurred a few times. The chain links TRBV29-1 to TRBJ2-2; 7 bases are shared with TRBD2. The trim removed 1 base at V and 4 bases at J, leaving 6 bases unmatched. The CDR3 runs 15 residues. Germline V gene sequence: CDR1 SQVTM, CDR2 ANQGSEA. The CDR3 sequence is CSVEVGTGGTGELFF. For the CDR3, the DNA is TGCAGCGTTGAAGTCGGGACGGGAGGCACCGGGGAGCTGTTTTTT.

V usage is TRBV4-2 and J usage is TRBJ2-5; the D is unclear. From germline, CDR1 is LGHNA and CDR2 YNFKEQ. V was clipped by 0 bases and J by 4 bases, with 9 bases between them. The CDR3 is 14 amino acids. The CDR3: CASSQDRTSETQYF. The CDR3 DNA follows: TGTGCCAGCAGCCAAGATCGGACCTCAGAGACCCAGTACTTC.

The chain joins TRBV20-1 to TRBJ2-7; TRBD1 matches at 9 bases. The CDR3 consists of 15 residues. With V trimmed by 4 bases and J by 4 bases, 11 bases remained unmatched. CDR1 and CDR2 from the germline V gene are DFQATT and SNEGSKA (reference sequence). The CDR3 spells CSATHNLGQGYEQYF. As DNA, the CDR3 is TGCAGTGCTACCCATAACTTGGGACAGGGATACGAGCAGTACTTC.

The genes are TRBV12-3 or TRBV12-4 and TRBJ2-2, with 8 bases matching TRBD1. Unmatched junction bases numbered 8, after V lost 5 bases and J lost 6 bases. The CDR3 consists of 15 residues. CDR3 region: CASSRTGKGSGELFF. Here the CDR3 DNA reads TGTGCCAGCAGTCGGACAGGGAAAGGCTCCGGGGAGCTGTTTTTT.

The chain has TRBV5-1 and TRBJ2-2, with TRBD1 matching over 9 bases. Trimming cost V 0 bases and J 3 bases; bases outside gene matches: 3. Germline V gene data show CDR1 as SGHRS and CDR2 as YFSETQ. The CDR3 is 16 residues long. The CDR3 region is CASSLVGQGYTGELFF. The CDR3 DNA follows: TGCGCCAGCAGCTTGGTTGGACAGGGGTACACCGGGGAGCTGTTTTTT. The complete variable domain, with remaining parts taken from reference TRBV5-1 and TRBJ2-2, reads KAGVTQTPRYLIKTRGQQVTLSCSPISGHRSVSWYQQTPGQGLQFLFEYFSETQRNKGNFPGRFSGRQFSNSRSEMNVSTLELGDSALYLCASSLVGQGYTGELFFGEGSRLTVL.

Only a few counts were recorded for this clonotype. V gene TRBV29-1 combines with J gene TRBJ1-4; TRBD1 matches at 8 bases. CDR1 is SQVTM, CDR2 ANQGSEA, per germline. After removal of 0 bases from V and 7 bases from J, the junction contained 1 base not matched to a gene. The CDR3 totals 13 residues. CDR3 in amino acids: CSVEDRGLEKLFF. CDR3 DNA sequence: TGCAGCGTTGAAGACAGGGGGCTTGAAAAACTGTTTTTT. Together with reference TRBV29-1 and TRBJ1-4, the CDR3 gives the full variable domain: SAVISQKPSRDICQRGTSLTIQCQVDSQVTMMFWYRQQPGQSLTLIATANQGSEATYESGFVIDKFPISRPNLTFSTLTVSNMSPEDSSIYLCSVEDRGLEKLFFGSGTQLSVL.

The rearrangement uses TRBV5-1 and TRBJ2-7; D is unresolved. Germline values: CDR1 SGHRS, CDR2 YFSETQ. The V end lost 4 bases, the J end lost 6 bases, and 11 bases lay between the germline ends. The CDR3 length is 12 residues. CDR3 coding DNA: TGCGCCAGCAGCCCCCCGGCGGCCGAGCAGTACTTC. Translation gives CASSPPAAEQYF.

This rearrangement joins TRBV7-6 to TRBJ2-1, with TRBD2 matching 10 bases. The V gene's germline CDR1 is SGHVS and CDR2 FNYEAQ. The CDR3 runs 16 residues. With V trimmed by 2 bases and J by 0 bases, 1 base remained unmatched. CDR3 in DNA: TGTGCCAGCAGCTTAATAGCGGGAGGCTCCTACAATGAGCAGTTCTTC. This translates into CASSLIAGGSYNEQFF.

J is TRBJ1-1 and V is TRBV4-2; D unclear. V dropped 0 bases and J dropped 6 bases, with 8 bases sitting between them. The germline gives CDR1 LGHNA, CDR2 YNFKEQ. The CDR3 loop spans 13 amino acids. The DNA of the CDR3 is TGTGCCAGCAGCCAAGATCGACCATCTGAAGCTTTCTTT. It is translated as CASSQDRPSEAFF.

The table lists this clonotype with a few counts. V usage is TRBV28 and J usage is TRBJ1-1; unclear D gene. The CDR3 has 13 residues. With 6 bases removed from V and 1 base from J, the gap between germline ends came to 9 bases. From germline, CDR1 is MDHEN and CDR2 SYDVKM. CDR3 bases: TGTGCCAGCAGCCCCCCGGGGAACACTGAAGCTTTCTTT. It yields the protein CASSPPGNTEAFF.

This chain links TRBV19 with TRBJ2-2, with D possibly being TRBD1 or TRBD2 (6 bases each). This CDR3 region has 13 residues. In germline, CDR1 is LNHDA, CDR2 SQIVND (reference sequence). The germline V and J ends were trimmed by 11 bases and 3 bases, with 13 bases remaining between them. The CDR3 spells CAATGAYTGELFF. The CDR3 nucleotides are TGTGCCGCTACGGGGGCATACACCGGGGAGCTGTTTTTT. Filled out from reference TRBV19 and TRBJ2-2, the complete variable domain reads DGGITQSPKYLFRKEGQNVTLSCEQNLNHDAMYWYRQDPGQGLRLIYYSQIVNDFQKGDIAEGYSVSREKKESFPLTVTSAQKNPTAFYLCAATGAYTGELFFGEGSRLTVL.

This chain joins TRBV24-1 and TRBJ2-7; maybe TRBD2 (6 bases). The V end was cut by 4 bases, the J end by 3 bases, with 27 bases between. Germline CDR1 reads KGHDR; CDR2 reads SFDVKD. The CDR3 consists of 19 residues. The CDR3 bases are TGTGCCACCAGTGAGGGGGGACCTATACTCAGCACCGTTCTCTACGAGCAGTACTTC. Protein product: CATSEGGPILSTVLYEQYF.